This record concerns one T cell receptor (beta chain) sequence. This sample was included in a study of blood T cell repertoires in COVID-19. Study information: Spain, Italy and the United States supplied samples that represented acute and convalescent COVID-19.

Some clones are missing from TCRdb's copy, which holds only in-frame ones; the method was immunoSEQ multiplex PCR. The table records hundreds of thousands of clones, approximately 89% of them present only once. This receptor was obtained from a woman in her fifties or sixties who had recovered from COVID-19. The specimen was peripheral blood.

The chain's CDR3 is CASRPPTGHHEQYF. The CDR3, as DNA: TGCGCCAGCAGACCACCGACAGGGCACCACGAGCAGTACTTC. V usage is TRBV10-1 and J usage is TRBJ2-7; 7 positions agree with TRBD1. V lost 6 bases, J lost 5 bases, and 10 bases stayed unmatched. This CDR3 contains 14 residues. The germline CDR1 and CDR2 sequences are WNHNN and SYGVQD (reference sequence).